This TCR beta chain is drawn from a study of blood T cells in healthy people across ages. The study, taken as a whole, reports: Relative to aged donors, long-lived donors carried more naive CD4+ cells and displayed higher diversity. Per million T cells, the diversity of TCR beta decreased roughly linearly as age advanced.

The germline gives CDR1 MGHRA, CDR2 YSYEKL. The CDR3 extends over 14 amino acids. V was shortened by 3 bases and J by 2 bases, with 10 bases between the two germline ends. Sample donors were healthy Caucasian individuals that came from Russia, aged 6 to 90. At least 5 micrograms of total RNA were extracted per sample. A J-beta primer mix and a sample-barcoded 5' primer were used in a second PCR of roughly 7 to 12 cycles. TCRdb re-called the 5' RACE reads with MiXCR, one entry per CDR3 protein. The sample has fewer than 750,000 distinct CDR3 sequences; about 45% are singletons. On this clonotype: Its antigen is currently unknown.

The receptor comes from a man older than 75 in good health. The sample consisted of blood. V gene TRBV4-1 combines with J gene TRBJ1-2, with a tentative D call TRBD1 (5 bases). The CDR3: CASSHGGANYGYTF. In DNA form, the CDR3 reads TGCGCCAGCAGCCATGGGGGTGCCAACTATGGCTACACCTTC.